This paragraph reports one T cell receptor beta chain. The germline V gene has CDR1 LNHDA and CDR2 SQIVND (reference sequence). V shed 4 bases and J 8 bases; nucleotides not matched to a gene: 6. CDR3 length: 13 residues. In the original analysis: From reference gene primer amplification, estimates of nucleated cell counts were derived. The repertoire was sequenced with immunoSEQ multiplex PCR; TCRdb's copy has only in-frame clones and lacks some. That table gives V, J and clone size, and the DNA gave D and trimming. The sample carries roughly 140,000 clones, 75% to 85% recorded once. This sample was taken from a study of blood T cell repertoires in COVID-19. At the level of the study: Acute and convalescent COVID-19 specimens originated in the United States, Italy and Spain. Sample material is recorded as cDNA or gDNA derived from T cells, B-cell-depleted T cells, or PBMCs.

This TCR was sampled from a woman aged 45-59 years in a cohort sampled during active or convalescent COVID-19. Sequencing was carried out using peripheral blood. The chain uses TRBV19 and TRBJ1-2, with 8 bases fitting TRBD1. CDR3 sequence (DNA): TGTGCCAGTAGTAGCTGGACAGGGCCCGGCTACACCTTC. Its translation: CASSSWTGPGYTF.